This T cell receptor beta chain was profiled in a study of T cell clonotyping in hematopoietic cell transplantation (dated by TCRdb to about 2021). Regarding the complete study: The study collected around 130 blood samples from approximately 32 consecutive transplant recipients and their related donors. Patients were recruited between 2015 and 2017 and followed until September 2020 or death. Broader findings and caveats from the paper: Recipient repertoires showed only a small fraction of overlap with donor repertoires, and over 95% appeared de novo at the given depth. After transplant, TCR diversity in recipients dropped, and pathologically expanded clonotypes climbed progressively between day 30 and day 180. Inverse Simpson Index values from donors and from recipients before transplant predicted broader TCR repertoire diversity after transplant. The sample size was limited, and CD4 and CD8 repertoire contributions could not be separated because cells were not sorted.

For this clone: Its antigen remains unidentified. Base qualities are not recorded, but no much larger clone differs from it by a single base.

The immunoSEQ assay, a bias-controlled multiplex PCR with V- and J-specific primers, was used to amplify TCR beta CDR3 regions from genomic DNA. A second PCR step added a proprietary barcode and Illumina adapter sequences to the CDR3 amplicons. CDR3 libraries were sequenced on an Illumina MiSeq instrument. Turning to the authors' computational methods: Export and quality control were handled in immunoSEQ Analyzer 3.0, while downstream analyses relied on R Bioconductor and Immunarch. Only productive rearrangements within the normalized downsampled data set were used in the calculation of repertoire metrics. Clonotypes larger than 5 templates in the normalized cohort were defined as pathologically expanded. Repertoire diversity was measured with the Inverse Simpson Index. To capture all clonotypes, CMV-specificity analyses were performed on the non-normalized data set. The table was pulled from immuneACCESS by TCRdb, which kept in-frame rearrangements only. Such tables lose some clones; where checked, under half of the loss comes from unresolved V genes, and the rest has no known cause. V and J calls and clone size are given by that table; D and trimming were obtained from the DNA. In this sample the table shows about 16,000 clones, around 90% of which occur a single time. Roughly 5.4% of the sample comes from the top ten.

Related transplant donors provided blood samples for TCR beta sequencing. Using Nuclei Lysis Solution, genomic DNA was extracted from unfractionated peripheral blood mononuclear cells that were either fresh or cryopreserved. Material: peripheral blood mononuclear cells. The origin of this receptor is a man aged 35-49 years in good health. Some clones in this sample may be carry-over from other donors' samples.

The nucleotide sequence reads as follows: TGTGCCATCAGTGGGGGGGCCTCGAATTGGGGGAGCACAGATACGCAGTATTTT. It translates as CAISGGASNWGSTDTQYF. The chain is encoded by TRBV10-3 joined to TRBJ2-3, with the D gene possibly TRBD1 or TRBD2, each one fitting 6 bases. Per the germline V gene, ENHRY is the CDR1 and SYGVKD is the CDR2. Trimming takes 4 bases from V and 0 bases from J, and the germline ends sit 20 bases apart. The CDR3 numbers 18 residues from cysteine through phenylalanine. Left in the record is the CDR3 DNA by itself, 54 bases read in frame from the first base.